What follows are 27 T cell receptor beta chains derived from one specimen sequenced in a study of T cell responses to AZD1222 COVID-19 vaccine. Profiling relied on immunoSEQ multiplex PCR, and the TCRdb table lists in-frame clones only, not all of them. Seen here are around 97,000 clones, 90% observed once, and the top ten hold roughly 5%. The sample consisted of peripheral blood, taken on day 0 of AZD1222 vaccination. The source of these receptors is an adult in good health.

The genes are TRBV10-3 and TRBJ2-6, with D perhaps matching TRBD2 (6 bases). The V gene lost 6 bases and the J gene lost 1 base, with 7 bases spanning the gap. CDR3 size: 14 residues. CDR1 is ENHRY, CDR2 SYGVKD, per germline. CDR3 protein: CAIREGSGANVLTF. DNA for the CDR3: TGTGCCATCAGGGAGGGTTCTGGGGCCAACGTCCTGACTTTC.

V usage is TRBV7-9 and J usage is TRBJ2-7; 10 bases match TRBD2. Germline assignment: CDR1 SEHNR and CDR2 FQNEAQ (reference sequence). J lost 5 bases, V lost 1 base, and 8 bases had no gene match. This CDR3 spans 16 amino acids. The CDR3 reads CASSLDYYLAGDEQYF. The CDR3 DNA reads TGTGCCAGCAGCTTAGATTACTATCTAGCGGGGGACGAGCAGTACTTC.

Comments on this clone: At one end the junction does not follow the germline gene, possibly because of a read error. This rearrangement joins TRBV7-7 to TRBJ2-3; TRBD2 agrees at 8 bases. The CDR3 runs 17 residues. Germline values: CDR1 SSHAT, CDR2 FNYEAQ (reference sequence). CDR3 in amino acids: CASSLGPGGGTTDTQYF. CDR3 nucleotide sequence: TGTGCTAGCAGCTTAGGACCGGGCGGGGGGACCACAGATACGCAGTATTTT.

V gene TRBV3-1 (or the pseudogene TRBV3-2) combines with J gene TRBJ2-5; the match to TRBD2 covers 9 bases. The J segment lost 4 bases and the V segment lost 1 base, leaving 7 bases of the junction unmatched. Germline V gene sequence: CDR1 LGHDT, CDR2 YNNKEL (reference sequence). The CDR3 is 16 amino acids. The CDR3: CASSQGQRGVAETQYF. DNA of the CDR3: TGTGCCAGCAGCCAAGGGCAGCGGGGGGTTGCAGAGACCCAGTACTTC.

J is TRBJ2-1 and V is TRBV27; 12 bases fit TRBD2. The CDR3 sequence is 16 residues long. Trimming at V came to 5 bases and at J to 6 bases, leaving 8 bases not matched to a gene. Germline loops: CDR1 MNHEY, CDR2 SMNVEV (reference sequence). The CDR3 loop reads CASSLTLAGGFNEQFF. CDR3 DNA: TGTGCCAGCAGTCTCACACTAGCGGGGGGTTTCAATGAGCAGTTCTTC.

The CDR3 DNA is TGTGCCAGCACTCGGACAGGGAACACTGAAGCTTTCTTT. It specifies CASTRTGNTEAFF. V usage is TRBV7-9 and J usage is TRBJ1-1; TRBD1 aligns across 7 bases. The V segment lost 7 bases and the J segment 1 base; nucleotides outside the gene matches: 3. This CDR3 is built from 13 residues. Germline lookup yields CDR1 SEHNR and CDR2 FQNEAQ (reference sequence).

The rearrangement joins TRBV7-8 to TRBJ2-7; the match to TRBD2 covers 8 bases. The CDR3 totals 13 residues. V was clipped by 5 bases and J by 3 bases; unmatched bases: 3. Germline V gene data show CDR1 as SGHVS and CDR2 as FQNEAQ. The CDR3 region has the DNA TGTGCCAGCAGCCCCGGGGGGGGCTACGAGCAGTACTTC. It is translated as CASSPGGGYEQYF.

In its sample, this clone ranks as medium-sized. V and J are TRBV10-3 and TRBJ2-5, with D possibly matching TRBD2 (5 bases). Germline V CDR1 and CDR2: ENHRY, SYGVKD. The CDR3 covers 13 residues. V was shortened by 6 bases and J by 1 base, with 9 bases between the two germline ends. The CDR3 protein is CAIRGSVQETQYF. The CDR3 DNA reads TGTGCCATCAGGGGTAGCGTCCAAGAGACCCAGTACTTC.

V gene TRBV27 combines with J gene TRBJ1-4; D perhaps matches TRBD1 (5 bases). There are 14 residues in the CDR3. The V gene's germline CDR1 is MNHEY and CDR2 SMNVEV (reference sequence). Trimming removed 3 bases from V and 4 bases from J, with 9 bases in between. In DNA form, the CDR3 reads TGTGCCAGCAGTTTCCGTCAGGGTAATGAAAAACTGTTTTTT. It yields the protein CASSFRQGNEKLFF.

The rearrangement links TRBV9 to TRBJ1-4; 7 bases align to TRBD1. CDR3 length: 14 amino acids. The J segment lost 7 bases and the V segment lost 0 bases, leaving 3 bases of the junction unmatched. From germline, CDR1 is SGDLS and CDR2 YYNGEE. The CDR3 reads CASSVDRGGEKLFF. The CDR3 coding sequence is TGTGCCAGCAGCGTAGACAGGGGCGGTGAAAAACTGTTTTTT. The complete variable domain, with remaining parts taken from reference TRBV9 and TRBJ1-4, reads DSGVTQTPKHLITATGQRVTLRCSPRSGDLSVYWYQQSLDQGLQFLIQYYNGEERAKGNILERFSAQQFPDLHSELNLSSLELGDSALYFCASSVDRGGEKLFFGSGTQLSVL.

The J gene is TRBJ1-2, the V gene TRBV18, with 9 nucleotides matching TRBD1. Losses at the gene ends were 3 bases for V and 2 bases for J; bases not matched to a gene: 4. The length of the CDR3 is 15 residues. The V gene's germline CDR1 is KGHSH and CDR2 LQKENI. CDR3 region: CASSPGQGLNYGYTF. The DNA of the CDR3 is TGTGCCAGCTCACCGGGACAGGGTCTCAACTATGGCTACACCTTC.

The V call is TRBV19, the J call TRBJ2-2; 7 positions match TRBD2. V lost 6 bases and J lost 1; bases outside the gene matches: 8. CDR1 is LNHDA and CDR2 is SQIVND in the germline V gene (reference sequence). CDR3 length: 16 residues. CDR3 in DNA: TGTGCCAGTAGCACCAGCGGGGCCAGGAACACCGGGGAGCTGTTTTTT. Its protein product is CASSTSGARNTGELFF.

The rearrangement joins TRBV10-3 to TRBJ1-6, with 7 bases identical to TRBD1. Germline CDR1 and CDR2: ENHRY and SYGVKD. CDR3 length equals 16 residues. V lost 3 bases and J lost 7; bases outside the gene matches: 9. The DNA of the CDR3 is TGTGCCATCAGTGACAACAGGGGTAACCGAAATTCACCCCTCCACTTT. Its translation: CAISDNRGNRNSPLHF.

V and J are TRBV5-1 and TRBJ1-2; D is unresolved. There are 12 residues in the CDR3. Germline CDR1 SGHRS, CDR2 YFSETQ. The V end lost 0 bases, the J end lost 10 bases, and 10 bases lay between the germline ends. The CDR3 DNA sequence: TGCGCCAGCAGCTTGGCCGGAGGACCCTACACCTTC. Amino acids: CASSLAGGPYTF.

The chain carries TRBV2 and TRBJ2-7; 8 nucleotides agree with TRBD2. J was trimmed by 2 bases and V by 7 bases; bases with no gene match: 7. Per the germline V gene, CDR1 is SNHLY and CDR2 is FYNNEI. The CDR3 is 14 amino acids. The CDR3 sequence is CASKVLAGTYEQYF. In DNA form, the CDR3 reads TGTGCCAGCAAAGTCCTAGCGGGTACCTACGAGCAGTACTTC. Full variable domain (outside the CDR3, taken from reference TRBV2 and TRBJ2-7): EPEVTQTPSHQVTQMGQEVILRCVPISNHLYFYWYRQILGQKVEFLVSFYNNEISEKSEIFDDQFSVERPDGSNFTLKIRSTKLEDSAMYFCASKVLAGTYEQYFGPGTRLTVT.

The gene calls are TRBV6-2 or TRBV6-3 and TRBJ2-3; TRBD1 agrees at 9 bases. CDR3 length equals 17 residues. J lost 4 bases, V lost 6 bases, and 14 bases had no gene match. The germline gives CDR1 MNHEY, CDR2 SVGEGT. CDR3 nucleotides: TGTGCCAGCAGCCCTCTAGACAGGGGGAGTAGGTCAGATACGCAGTATTTT. Translated: CASSPLDRGSRSDTQYF.

V usage is TRBV27 and J usage is TRBJ2-7; TRBD1 is a possible D gene (7 bases). This CDR3 region has 14 residues. Germline V lookup: CDR1 MNHEY, CDR2 SMNVEV (reference sequence). Trimming pared 2 bases from V and 0 bases from J, leaving 8 bases between. The DNA for the CDR3 is TGTGCCAGCAGTTTACAGGGGGGCTCCTACGAGCAGTACTTC. It codes for CASSLQGGSYEQYF.

The rearrangement uses TRBV25-1 and TRBJ2-3, with TRBD2 identical over 9 bases. Germline V gene sequence: CDR1 MGHDK, CDR2 SYGVNS. The J segment lost 4 bases and the V segment lost 6 bases, leaving 11 bases of the junction unmatched. This CDR3 spans 16 amino acids. The CDR3 reads CASSLPMRGGADTQYF. The CDR3 DNA follows: TGTGCCAGCAGCTTGCCGATGCGGGGGGGCGCAGATACGCAGTATTTT.

The chain has TRBV4-3 and TRBJ2-5; no firm D call. Trimming took 0 bases from V and 1 from J, leaving 9 bases between them. Germline values: CDR1 LGHNA, CDR2 YSLEER. The length of the CDR3 is 15 residues. CDR3 in amino acids: CASSQEHGRQETQYF. Here the CDR3 DNA reads TGCGCCAGCAGCCAAGAACATGGACGCCAAGAGACCCAGTACTTC.

The V gene is TRBV4-2, the J gene TRBJ1-2; D is possibly TRBD1 (5 bases). The V gene lost 4 bases and the J gene lost 5 bases, with 17 bases spanning the gap. There are 15 residues in the CDR3. Per germline, CDR1 LGHNA and CDR2 YNFKEQ. This chain's CDR3 is CASSLSTGTEYGYTF. In DNA, the CDR3 is TGTGCCAGCAGCCTTTCCACCGGGACGGAGTATGGCTACACCTTC.

The rearrangement links TRBV2 to TRBJ2-3; no firm D call. Germline CDR1 is SNHLY and CDR2 is FYNNEI. V gave up 6 bases and J gave up 2 bases, with 12 bases separating them. The CDR3 runs 14 residues. CDR3 loop: CASRITIHTDTQYF. CDR3 bases: TGTGCCAGCAGAATAACCATACACACAGATACGCAGTATTTT.

This rearrangement joins TRBV12-2 to TRBJ1-2; the D call in the table, TRBD1, was not verified against the DNA. TRBV12-2 is termed a pseudogene. This CDR3 has 18 residues. CDR3 residues: CASRLEGPRQGCDYGYTF. As DNA, the CDR3 is TGTGCAAGTCGCTTAGAGGGTCCCCGACAGGGCTGCGACTATGGCTACACCTTC.

This clone has a handful of counts. The V and J genes are TRBV16 and TRBJ2-1; a possible D gene is TRBD2 (5 bases). Germline CDR1 KGHSY, CDR2 FQNENV. The V gene lost 1 base and the J gene lost 9 bases, with 13 bases spanning the gap. This CDR3 has 14 amino acids. CDR3 nucleotide sequence: TGTGCCAGCAGCCAATTCGGCCCTAGCAGTGAGCAGTTCTTC. It encodes CASSQFGPSSEQFF.

The chain combines TRBV3-1 (or the pseudogene TRBV3-2) with TRBJ2-7; 8 bases line up with TRBD2. Germline trimming cut 2 bases from V and 2 bases from J; bases unmatched to any gene: 5. Germline CDR1 reads LGHDT; CDR2 reads YNNKEL (reference sequence). The length of the CDR3 is 15 residues. CDR3 region: CASSQSGGLPYEQYF. The CDR3 region has the DNA TGTGCCAGCAGCCAATCGGGGGGGCTCCCCTACGAGCAGTACTTC.

The J gene is TRBJ1-5, the V gene TRBV10-3; 7 bases agree with TRBD1. Germline-derived CDR1 and CDR2 are ENHRY and SYGVKD. V shed 6 bases and J 5 bases; nucleotides not matched to a gene: 4. The CDR3 has 13 residues. Here the CDR3 DNA reads TGTGCCATCAGCCCCGGACAGGATCAGCCCCAGCATTTT. It encodes CAISPGQDQPQHF.

This sequence joins TRBV12-3 or TRBV12-4 and TRBJ2-5; TRBD2 matches 7 bases. There are 13 residues in the CDR3. The J segment lost 1 base and the V segment lost 5 bases, leaving 1 base of the junction unmatched. The chain's CDR3 is CASSRGGQETQYF. For the CDR3, the DNA is TGTGCCAGCAGTCGCGGGGGCCAAGAGACCCAGTACTTC.

This clone was observed once. The chain recombines TRBV1 with TRBJ2-7; the table's D call, TRBD1, has no DNA check behind it. TRBV1 is designated a pseudogene. This CDR3 has 16 residues. CDR3 DNA: TGCACCAGCAGCCAAGTGAAGACAGGGTCCACCTACGAGCAGTACTTC. This encodes CTSSQVKTGSTYEQYF.